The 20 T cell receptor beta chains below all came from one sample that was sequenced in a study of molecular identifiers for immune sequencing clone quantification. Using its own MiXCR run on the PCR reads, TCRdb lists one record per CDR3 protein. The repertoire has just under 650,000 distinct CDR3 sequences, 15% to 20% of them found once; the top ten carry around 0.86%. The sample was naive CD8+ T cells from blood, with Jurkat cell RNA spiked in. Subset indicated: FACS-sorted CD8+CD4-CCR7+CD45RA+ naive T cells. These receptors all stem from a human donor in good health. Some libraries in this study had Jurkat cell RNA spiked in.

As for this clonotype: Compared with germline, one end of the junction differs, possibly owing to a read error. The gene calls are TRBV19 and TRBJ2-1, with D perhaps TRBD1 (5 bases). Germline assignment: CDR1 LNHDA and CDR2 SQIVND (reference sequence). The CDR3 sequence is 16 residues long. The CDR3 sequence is CASSITARALFDERFF. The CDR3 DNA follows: TGTGCCAGTAGTATAACCGCCAGGGCGTTGTTCGATGAGCGGTTCTTC. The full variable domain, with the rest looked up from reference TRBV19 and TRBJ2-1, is DGGITQSPKYLFRKEGQNVTLSCEQNLNHDAMYWYRQDPGQGLRLIYYSQIVNDFQKGDIAEGYSVSREKKESFPLTVTSAQKNPTAFYLCASSITARALFDERFFGPGTRLTVL.

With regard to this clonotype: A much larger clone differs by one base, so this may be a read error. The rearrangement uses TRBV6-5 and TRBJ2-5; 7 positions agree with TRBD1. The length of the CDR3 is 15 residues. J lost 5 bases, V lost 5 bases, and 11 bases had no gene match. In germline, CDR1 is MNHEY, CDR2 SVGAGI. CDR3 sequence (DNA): TGTGCCAGCAGTCACCGACAGGGCCTGGGGGAGACCCAGTACTTC. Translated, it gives CASSHRQGLGETQYF.

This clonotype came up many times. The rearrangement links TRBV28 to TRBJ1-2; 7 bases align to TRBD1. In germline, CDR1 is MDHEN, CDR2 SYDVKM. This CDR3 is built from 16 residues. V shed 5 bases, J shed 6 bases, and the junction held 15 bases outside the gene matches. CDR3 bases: TGTGCCAGCAGTCCTGCGAGGGGGCTACTAACTAATGGCTACACCTTC. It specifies CASSPARGLLTNGYTF.

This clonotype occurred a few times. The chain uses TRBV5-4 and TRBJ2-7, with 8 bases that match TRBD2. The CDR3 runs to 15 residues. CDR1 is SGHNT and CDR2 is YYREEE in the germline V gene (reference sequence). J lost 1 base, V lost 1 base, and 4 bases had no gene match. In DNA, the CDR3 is TGTGCCAGCAGCTTGCGGGAGGGCCGATCCTACGAGCAGTACTTC. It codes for CASSLREGRSYEQYF.

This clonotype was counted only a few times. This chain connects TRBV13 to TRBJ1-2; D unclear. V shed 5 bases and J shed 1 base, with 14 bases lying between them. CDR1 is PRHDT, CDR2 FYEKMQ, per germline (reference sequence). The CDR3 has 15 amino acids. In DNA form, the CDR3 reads TGTGCCAGCAGCCACGGGCAAGGGAATAACTATGGCTACACCTTC. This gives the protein CASSHGQGNNYGYTF.

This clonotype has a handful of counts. CDR3 region: CASSLEVYLQETQYF. In DNA form, the CDR3 reads TGTGCCAGCAGCTTAGAAGTCTACCTACAAGAGACCCAGTACTTC. The chain has TRBV7-9 and TRBJ2-5; no firm D call. The CDR3 length is 15 residues. Per the germline V gene, CDR1 is SEHNR and CDR2 is FQNEAQ (reference sequence). V lost 1 base to trimming and J lost 2 bases, with 11 bases between them.

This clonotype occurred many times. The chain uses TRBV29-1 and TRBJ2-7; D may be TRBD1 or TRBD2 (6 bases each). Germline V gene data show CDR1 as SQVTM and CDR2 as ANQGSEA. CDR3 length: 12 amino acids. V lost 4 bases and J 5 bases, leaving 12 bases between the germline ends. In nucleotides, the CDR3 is TGCAGCGTTGTGGGGGGCGCCCACGAGCAGTACTTC. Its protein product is CSVVGGAHEQYF.

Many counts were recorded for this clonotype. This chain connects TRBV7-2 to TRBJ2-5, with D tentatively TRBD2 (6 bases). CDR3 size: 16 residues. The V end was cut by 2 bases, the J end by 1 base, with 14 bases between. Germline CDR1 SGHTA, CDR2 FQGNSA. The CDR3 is CASSLLFGTPQETQYF. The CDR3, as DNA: TGTGCCAGCAGCTTATTGTTCGGGACTCCCCAAGAGACCCAGTACTTC.

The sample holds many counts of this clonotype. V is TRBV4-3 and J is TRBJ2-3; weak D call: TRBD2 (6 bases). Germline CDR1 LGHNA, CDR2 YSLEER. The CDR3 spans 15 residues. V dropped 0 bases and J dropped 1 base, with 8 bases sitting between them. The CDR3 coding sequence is TGCGCCAGCAGCCAAGAGGCTAGCGGCACAGATACGCAGTATTTT. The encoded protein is CASSQEASGTDTQYF.

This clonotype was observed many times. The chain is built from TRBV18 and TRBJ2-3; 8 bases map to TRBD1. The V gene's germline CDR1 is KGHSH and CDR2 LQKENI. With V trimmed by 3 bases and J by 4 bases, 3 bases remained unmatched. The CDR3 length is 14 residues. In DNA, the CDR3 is TGTGCCAGCTCACCCGACAGGGGTCCAGATACGCAGTATTTT. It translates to CASSPDRGPDTQYF.

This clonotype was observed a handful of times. The CDR3 region is CASMVGSMNTEAFF. CDR3 bases: TGTGCCAGTATGGTCGGCAGTATGAACACTGAAGCTTTCTTT. The chain carries TRBV19 and TRBJ1-1; D not resolved. Trimming stripped 7 bases from V and 0 bases from J, with 12 bases between. This CDR3 has 14 amino acids. Looked up from germline, CDR1 is LNHDA and CDR2 is SQIVND (reference sequence).

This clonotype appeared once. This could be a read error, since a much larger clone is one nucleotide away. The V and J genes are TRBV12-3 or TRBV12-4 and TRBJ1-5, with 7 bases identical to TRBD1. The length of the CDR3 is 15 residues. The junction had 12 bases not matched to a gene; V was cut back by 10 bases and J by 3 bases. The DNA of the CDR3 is TGTGCCAACAGCCTTGCCGGGACAGACAATCAGCCCCAGCATTTT. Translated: CANSLAGTDNQPQHF.

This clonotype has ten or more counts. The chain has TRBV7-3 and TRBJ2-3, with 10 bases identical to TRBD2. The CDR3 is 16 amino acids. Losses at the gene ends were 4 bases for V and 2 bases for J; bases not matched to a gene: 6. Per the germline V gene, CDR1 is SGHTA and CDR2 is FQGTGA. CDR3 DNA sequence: TGTGCCAGCAGCTCCCCTAGCGGGAGCCCCACAGATACGCAGTATTTT. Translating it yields CASSSPSGSPTDTQYF.

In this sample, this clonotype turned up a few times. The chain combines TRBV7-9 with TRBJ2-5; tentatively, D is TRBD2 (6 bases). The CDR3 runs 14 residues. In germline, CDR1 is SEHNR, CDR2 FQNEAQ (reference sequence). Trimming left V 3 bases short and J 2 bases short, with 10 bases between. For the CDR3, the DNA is TGTGCCAGCAGCTTTGGGGGGTTACAAGAGACCCAGTACTTC. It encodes CASSFGGLQETQYF.

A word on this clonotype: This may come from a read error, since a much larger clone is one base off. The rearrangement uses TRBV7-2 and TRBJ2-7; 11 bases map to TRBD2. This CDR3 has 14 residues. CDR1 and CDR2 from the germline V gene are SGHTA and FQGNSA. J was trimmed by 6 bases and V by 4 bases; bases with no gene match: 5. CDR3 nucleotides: TGTGCCAGCAGCTCACTAGCGGGGGCTCCCGAGCAGTACTTC. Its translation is CASSSLAGAPEQYF.

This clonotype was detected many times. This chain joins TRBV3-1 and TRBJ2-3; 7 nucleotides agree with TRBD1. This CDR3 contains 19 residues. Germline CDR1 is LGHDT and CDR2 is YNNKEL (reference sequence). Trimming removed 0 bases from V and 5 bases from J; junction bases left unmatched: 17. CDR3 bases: TGTGCCAGCAGCCAAGAAAGGGCTGTGGCAGGGGGATTCGGAGATACGCAGTATTTT. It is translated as CASSQERAVAGGFGDTQYF.

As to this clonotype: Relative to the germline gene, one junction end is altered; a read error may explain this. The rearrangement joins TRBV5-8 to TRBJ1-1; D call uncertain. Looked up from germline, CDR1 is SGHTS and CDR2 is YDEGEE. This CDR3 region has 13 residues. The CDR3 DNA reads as TGTGCCAGCAGCTTACCACGGCGCACTGGAGCTTTCTTT. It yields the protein CASSLPRRTGAFF.

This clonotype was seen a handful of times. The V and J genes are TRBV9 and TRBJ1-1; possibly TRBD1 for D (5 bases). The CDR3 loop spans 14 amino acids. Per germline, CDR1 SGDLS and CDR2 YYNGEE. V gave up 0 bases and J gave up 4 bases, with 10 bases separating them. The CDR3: CASSVGQGATEAFF. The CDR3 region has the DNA TGTGCCAGCAGCGTAGGGCAGGGCGCCACTGAAGCTTTCTTT.

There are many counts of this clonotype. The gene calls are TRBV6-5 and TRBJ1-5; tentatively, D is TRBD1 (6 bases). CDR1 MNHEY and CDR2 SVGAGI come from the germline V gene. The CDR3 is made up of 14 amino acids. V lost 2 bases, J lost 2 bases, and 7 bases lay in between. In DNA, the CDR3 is TGTGCCAGCAGTTACAAGGGGGGCAATCAGCCCCAGCATTTT. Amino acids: CASSYKGGNQPQHF.

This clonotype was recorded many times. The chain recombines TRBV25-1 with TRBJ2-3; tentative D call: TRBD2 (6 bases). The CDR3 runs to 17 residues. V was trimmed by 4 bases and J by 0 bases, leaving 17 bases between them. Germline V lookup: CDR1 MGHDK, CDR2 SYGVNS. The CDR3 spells CASSGRGPTHSTDTQYF. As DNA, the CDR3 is TGTGCCAGCAGTGGGCGGGGCCCGACACATAGCACAGATACGCAGTATTTT.